This T cell receptor (beta chain) was recovered during a study of blood T cell repertoires in COVID-19. This CDR3 is built from 11 residues. CDR1 and CDR2 from the germline V gene are SQVTM and ANQGSEA. V shed 4 bases and J shed 9 bases, with 10 bases lying between them. In the source study's methods: Reference gene primer amplification gave nucleated cell count estimates. TCRdb's table, derived via immunoSEQ multiplex PCR, lists solely in-frame clones and lacks some. V and J calls and clone size are given by that table; D and trimming were obtained from the DNA. The table lists about 100,000 clones, about 91% of them singletons.

This sequence joins TRBV29-1 and TRBJ2-1; tentative D call: TRBD1 (5 bases). The source is a man aged 45-60 years with active or convalescent COVID-19. The sequenced sample was peripheral blood. The CDR3 region has the DNA TGCAGCGTTGTCAGGGCGGCTGAGCAGTTCTTC. Amino acid sequence: CSVVRAAEQFF.